The 25 T cell receptor beta chains listed next were all sequenced from one sample in a study of CD8+CD57+ T cells in acquired aplastic anemia. Profiling that covered TCR beta VDJ and CDR3 relied on genomic DNA as its template. TCRdb re-derived calls from the reads in MiXCR, one entry per CDR3 protein. Counted here are approximately 130,000 distinct CDR3 sequences, more than 35% occurring once; the ten biggest clones make up 8% to 9.5%. Source material: sorted CD4+, CD8+, or CD8+CD57+ T cells (not recorded which) from PBMCs. The receptors here all came from a human donor in good health, serving as a control.

The sample holds one count of this clonotype. The chain is built from TRBV15 and TRBJ2-3; unclear D gene. Germline V CDR1 and CDR2: LNHNV, YYDKDF (reference sequence). V was shortened by 0 bases and J by 11 bases, with 18 bases between the two germline ends. The CDR3 contains 15 residues. The CDR3 DNA reads TGTGCCACCAGCAGAGATCGGAAGACCCCCAATGAGCAGTATTTT. Its protein product is CATSRDRKTPNEQYF.

To note about this clonotype: A much larger clone sits a single nucleotide away, making a read error possible. The chain recombines TRBV2 with TRBJ1-2; D is perhaps TRBD1 (5 bases). This CDR3 is 14 amino acids long. The germline V gene has CDR1 SNHLY and CDR2 FYNNEI. V was cut by 5 bases and J by 2 bases, with 12 bases left in between. CDR3 sequence reads: CASSYRQSNYGYTF. CDR3 coding DNA: TGTGCCAGCAGTTATAGACAGAGCAACTATGGCTACACCTTC. Together with reference TRBV2 and TRBJ1-2, the CDR3 gives the full variable domain: EPEVTQTPSHQVTQMGQEVILRCVPISNHLYFYWYRQILGQKVEFLVSFYNNEISEKSEIFDDQFSVERPDGSNFTLKIRSTKLEDSAMYFCASSYRQSNYGYTFGSGTRLTVV.

This clonotype has a single count. The V and J genes are TRBV29-1 and TRBJ2-7, with 9 bases lining up with TRBD1. V was clipped by 2 bases and J by 9 bases; unmatched bases: 11. The CDR3 is 14 residues long. CDR1 is SQVTM and CDR2 is ANQGSEA in the germline V gene. CDR3 sequence: CSVETPGQGVGQYF. The CDR3 bases are TGCAGCGTTGAAACTCCGGGACAGGGCGTCGGGCAGTACTTC.

The DNA for the CDR3 is TGTGCCAGCTCCCTGGAATACAGTTCGATTAATTCACCCCTCCACTTT. As protein: CASSLEYSSINSPLHF. The chain combines TRBV27 with TRBJ1-6, with D unclear. This CDR3 is 16 amino acids long. The ends were cut back, 8 bases at V and 6 bases at J, with 20 bases in the middle. CDR1 MNHEY and CDR2 SMNVEV come from the germline V gene (reference sequence).

Ten or more counts support this clonotype. J is TRBJ1-1 and V is TRBV29-1; no clear D. Trimming left V 4 bases short and J 0 bases short, with 9 bases between. Germline values: CDR1 SQVTM, CDR2 ANQGSEA. CDR3 length equals 13 residues. The chain's CDR3 is CSVGVKMNTEAFF. In DNA, the CDR3 is TGCAGCGTTGGGGTAAAGATGAACACTGAAGCTTTCTTT. Filled out from reference TRBV29-1 and TRBJ1-1, the complete variable domain reads SAVISQKPSRDICQRGTSLTIQCQVDSQVTMMFWYRQQPGQSLTLIATANQGSEATYESGFVIDKFPISRPNLTFSTLTVSNMSPEDSSIYLCSVGVKMNTEAFFGQGTRLTVV.

The gene calls are TRBV12-3 or TRBV12-4 and TRBJ2-5, with TRBD2 identical over 13 bases. The CDR3 loop spans 15 amino acids. Trimming at V came to 5 bases and at J to 5 bases, leaving 5 bases not matched to a gene. The DNA for the CDR3 is TGTGCCAGCAGTCGAGGACTAGCGGGAGTTGAGACCCAGTACTTC. Translation gives CASSRGLAGVETQYF.

CDR3 protein: CASSPGTSGGDEQFF. CDR3 DNA sequence: TGTGCCAGCAGCCCCGGGACTAGCGGGGGTGATGAGCAGTTCTTC. V gene TRBV9 combines with J gene TRBJ2-1; 14 bases line up with TRBD2. Trimming took 4 bases from V and 8 from J; bases not matched to a gene: 5. The germline V gene has CDR1 SGDLS and CDR2 YYNGEE. The CDR3 runs to 15 residues.

This clonotype was counted at least ten times. This sequence joins TRBV20-1 and TRBJ1-4, with D possibly being TRBD1 (5 bases). Trimming took 5 bases from V and 6 from J, leaving 10 bases between them. This CDR3 has 12 residues. Germline V lookup: CDR1 DFQATT, CDR2 SNEGSKA (reference sequence). The CDR3 sequence: CSAPWGDEKLFF. The CDR3 region has the DNA TGCAGTGCTCCCTGGGGCGATGAAAAACTGTTTTTT.

This clonotype was picked up many times. V is TRBV24-1 and J is TRBJ1-2; D not resolved. V lost 2 bases, J lost 4 bases, and 10 bases lay in between. There are 14 residues in the CDR3. The germline V gene has CDR1 KGHDR and CDR2 SFDVKD. CDR3 nucleotide sequence: TGTGCCACCAGTGATTCTTTCGGTCCCTATGGCTACACCTTC. This translates into CATSDSFGPYGYTF.

The chain has TRBV7-2 and TRBJ2-2; tentatively, D is TRBD2 (5 bases). The length of the CDR3 is 13 residues. The ends were cut back, 3 bases at V and 5 bases at J, with 7 bases in the middle. CDR1 and CDR2 from the germline V gene are SGHTA and FQGNSA. CDR3 sequence (DNA): TGTGCCAGCAGCTTGGGGAGAACCGGGGAGCTGTTTTTT. Translated, it gives CASSLGRTGELFF.

In its sample, this clonotype was seen many times. Because the CDR3's place on the DNA is in doubt, the DNA is left out and the CDR3 is given as listed by TCRdb. V and J are TRBV7-6 and TRBJ2-7; the D segment call TRBD2 is taken from the table without a DNA check. Germline V gene data show CDR1 as SGHVS and CDR2 as FNYEAQ. Counting both end residues, the CDR3 totals 16 amino acids. The CDR3 sequence is CASSLDFGLGSYERYF.

The V and J genes are TRBV10-2 and TRBJ1-2; no clear D. Germline V CDR1 and CDR2: WSHSY, SAAADI. CDR3 length equals 12 residues. V was trimmed by 7 bases and J by 7 bases, leaving 13 bases between them. The CDR3 region has the DNA TGCGCCAGCACGATGAGACCGGGTGGCTACACCTTC. Encoded protein: CASTMRPGGYTF.

The table lists this clonotype with many counts. The genes are TRBV7-9 and TRBJ1-3; the D is unclear. CDR1 is SEHNR and CDR2 is FQNEAQ in the germline V gene (reference sequence). The CDR3 runs to 14 residues. Between the trimmed V and J ends, which lost 3 bases and 8 bases, there was a span of 14 bases. The CDR3 nucleotides read TGTGCCAGCAGCTTGGAGGGTCTTAGAGACACCATATATTTT. This translates into CASSLEGLRDTIYF.

The chain links TRBV2 to TRBJ1-5; 7 bases align to TRBD1. CDR1 and CDR2 from the germline V gene are SNHLY and FYNNEI. This CDR3 contains 15 residues. J was trimmed by 3 bases and V by 2 bases; bases with no gene match: 4. The CDR3: CASSELGQNNQPQHF. The CDR3 DNA is TGTGCCAGCAGTGAACTGGGACAGAACAATCAGCCCCAGCATTTT.

A remark on this clonotype: A much more abundant neighbour one base away suggests this may be a read error. The CDR3 does not end in the conserved phenylalanine or tryptophan, so this is likely a read error. The chain employs TRBV11-2 and TRBJ2-2, with a weak D call TRBD1 (5 bases). V was pared by 1 base and J by 10 bases, with 16 bases between. CDR1 is SGHAT, CDR2 FQNNGV, per germline. The CDR3 has 15 residues. The CDR3 DNA is TGTGCCAGCAGCTTAGCTGCAGGGAACTGGAAGGAGCTGTTTTCT. It is translated as CASSLAAGNWKELFS.

This clonotype was detected many times. The J gene is TRBJ2-5, the V gene TRBV29-1; D unresolved. V was shortened by 4 bases and J by 1 base, with 10 bases between the two germline ends. CDR1 is SQVTM and CDR2 is ANQGSEA in the germline V gene. This CDR3 has 13 residues. CDR3 DNA sequence: TGCAGCGTTGGTCGGCGGACCCAAGAGACCCAGTACTTC. Protein product: CSVGRRTQETQYF.

The chain has TRBV19 and TRBJ1-2; D gene uncertain. The V end was cut by 2 bases, the J end by 5 bases, with 12 bases between. The CDR3 is made up of 14 amino acids. Per the germline V gene, CDR1 is LNHDA and CDR2 is SQIVND (reference sequence). CDR3 amino acids: CASSIFRVTYGYTF. The CDR3 DNA is TGTGCCAGTAGTATATTCCGGGTTACATATGGCTACACCTTC.

This clonotype was recorded at least ten times. The gene calls are TRBV7-3 and TRBJ2-6; no definite D call. The V and J ends lost 0 bases and 4 bases respectively, with 10 bases between them. CDR3 size: 16 residues. The germline V gene encodes CDR1 SGHTA and CDR2 FQGTGA. In nucleotides, the CDR3 is TGTGCCAGCAGCTTAACGTTACGGTCCGGGGCCAACGTCCTGACTTTC. Translating it yields CASSLTLRSGANVLTF.

The rearrangement links TRBV3-1 to TRBJ2-2, with TRBD1 identical over 11 bases. The CDR3 runs 16 residues. The germline V gene encodes CDR1 LGHDT and CDR2 YNNKEL (reference sequence). V lost 5 bases and J lost 4; bases outside the gene matches: 6. CDR3 loop: CASSGGQGAGTGELFF. As DNA, the CDR3 is TGTGCCAGCAGCGGCGGACAGGGGGCGGGCACCGGGGAGCTGTTTTTT. Based on the CDR3 plus reference TRBV3-1 and TRBJ2-2, the full variable domain is DTAVSQTPKYLVTQMGNDKSIKCEQNLGHDTMYWYKQDSKKFLKIMFSYNNKELIINETVPNRFSPKSPDKAHLNLHINSLELGDSAVYFCASSGGQGAGTGELFFGEGSRLTVL.

In its sample, this clonotype was seen many times. The chain joins TRBV6-1 to TRBJ2-7, with 7 bases aligning to TRBD1. V gave up 10 bases and J gave up 4 bases; unmatched junction bases: 7. This CDR3 region has 12 residues. Germline-derived CDR1 and CDR2 are MNHNS and SASEGT. CDR3 sequence (DNA): TGTGCCACCCAGGGACAGCAGTACGAGCAGTACTTC. Its protein product is CATQGQQYEQYF.

This clonotype was detected many times. The CDR3 nucleotides are TGTGCCAGCAGTGACAGGGGGGAGCCGGACTATGGCTACACCTTC. Its translation is CASSDRGEPDYGYTF. The chain recombines TRBV6-4 with TRBJ1-2; D is possibly TRBD1 (6 bases). In germline, CDR1 is MRHNA, CDR2 SNTAGT. Trimming removed 2 bases from V and 3 bases from J, with 13 bases in between. This CDR3 spans 15 amino acids.

The gene calls are TRBV19 and TRBJ2-1, with TRBD2 as a possible D gene (5 bases). Germline CDR1 reads LNHDA; CDR2 reads SQIVND (reference sequence). With 7 bases removed from V and 0 bases from J, the gap between germline ends came to 13 bases. This CDR3 has 15 amino acids. CDR3 amino acids: CASMKDGGSYNEQFF. In DNA form, the CDR3 reads TGTGCCAGTATGAAGGACGGAGGCTCCTACAATGAGCAGTTCTTC.

The chain links TRBV10-3 to TRBJ1-5, with 7 bases matching TRBD1. Germline assignment: CDR1 ENHRY and CDR2 SYGVKD. This CDR3 is 12 amino acids long. V lost 9 bases and J lost 9; bases outside the gene matches: 8. CDR3 loop: CAIQGQGRPQHF. The CDR3 DNA is TGTGCCATACAGGGGCAGGGGCGGCCCCAGCATTTT.

CDR3 region: CASSLTPYNEQFF. CDR3 in DNA: TGTGCCAGTAGTTTGACCCCTTACAATGAGCAGTTCTTC. This sequence joins TRBV19 and TRBJ2-1; D remains ambiguous. Germline V gives CDR1 LNHDA, CDR2 SQIVND (reference sequence). This CDR3 spans 13 amino acids. The V end was cut by 5 bases, the J end by 4 bases, with 9 bases between.

This clonotype was seen many times. This chain joins TRBV20-1 and TRBJ2-1; D might be TRBD1 (8 bases). The CDR3 covers 18 residues. Germline lookup yields CDR1 DFQATT and CDR2 SNEGSKA (reference sequence). V lost 5 bases and J 2 bases, leaving 25 bases between the germline ends. The CDR3 reads CSAATGGGTMGTYNEQFF. In nucleotides, the CDR3 is TGCAGTGCTGCAACAGGGGGGGGAACAATGGGTACCTACAATGAGCAGTTCTTC.